The clone carrying this T cell receptor (beta chain) was counted only a few times. What it binds is not known. This CDR3 comprises 16 residues. Deletions cut 1 base from V and 2 bases from J, with 13 bases between. Germline CDR1 is LGHNA and CDR2 is YNFKEQ. Each CDR3 protein is one row after TCRdb ran MiXCR on the reads. Counted here are around 750,000 distinct CDR3 sequences, less than 35% occurring once; the ten biggest clones make up 9.5% to 15%. This specimen comes from a study of T cell repertoires in cytomegalovirus infection. Study-wide points: Dominant in the ex vivo response were TCR beta clonotypes restricted by HLA-C and specific for CMV.

The material sequenced was cultured CD8+ T cells from PBMCs, taken from culture after CMV antigen stimulation. The receptor's source is a human donor in good health (CMV status not recorded). Some clones in this sample may be carry-over from other donors' samples. This sequence joins TRBV4-2 and TRBJ2-3; D is possibly TRBD2 (5 bases). CDR3 amino acids: CASSQVLAGVTDTQYF. CDR3 DNA sequence: TGTGCCAGCAGCCAAGTGCTAGCTGGGGTCACAGATACGCAGTATTTT.